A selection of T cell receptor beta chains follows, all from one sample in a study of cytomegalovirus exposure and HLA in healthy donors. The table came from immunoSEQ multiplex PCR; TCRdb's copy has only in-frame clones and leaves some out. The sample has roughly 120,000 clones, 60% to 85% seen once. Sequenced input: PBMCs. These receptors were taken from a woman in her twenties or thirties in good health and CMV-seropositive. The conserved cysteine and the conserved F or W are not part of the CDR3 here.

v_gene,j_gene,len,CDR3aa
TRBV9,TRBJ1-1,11,ASSGQTNTEAF
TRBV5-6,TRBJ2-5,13,ASSLAGGTQETQY
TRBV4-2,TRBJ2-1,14,ASSQDSAGARDEQF
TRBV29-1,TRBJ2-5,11,SVGTGYRETQY
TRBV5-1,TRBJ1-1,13,ASSLGTGGFTEAF
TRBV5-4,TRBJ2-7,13,ASSYYNKNRVEQY
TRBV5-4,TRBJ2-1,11,ASSLFTVDEQF
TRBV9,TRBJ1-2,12,ASSARLGDYGYT
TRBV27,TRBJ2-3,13,ATRTSGGAPDTQY
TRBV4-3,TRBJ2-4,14,ASSQDGGVAKNIQY
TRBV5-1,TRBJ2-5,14,ASSSPGGGAGETQY
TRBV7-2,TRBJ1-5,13,ASSLRQGDNQPQH
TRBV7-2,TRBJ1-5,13,ASSLGTGGGQPQH
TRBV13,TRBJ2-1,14,ASSLGTSGGRNEQF
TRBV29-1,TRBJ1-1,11,SVRGLANTEAF
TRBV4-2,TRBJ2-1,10,ASPRTLGEQF
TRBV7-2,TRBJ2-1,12,ASSLSRLHNEQF
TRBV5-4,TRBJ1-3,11,ASSFDNGNTIY
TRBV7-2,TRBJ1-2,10,ASSPYPYGYT
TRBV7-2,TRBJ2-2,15,ASSYRPGQAQTGELF
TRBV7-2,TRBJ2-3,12,ASSLGDWTDTQY
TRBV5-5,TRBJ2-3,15,ASSSITGRGRTDTQY
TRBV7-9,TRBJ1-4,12,ASSPVRTNEKLF
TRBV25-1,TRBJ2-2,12,ASSGTENTGELF
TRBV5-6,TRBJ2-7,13,ASSLGPEVGRAQY
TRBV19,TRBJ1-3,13,ASTRSPGAGNTIY
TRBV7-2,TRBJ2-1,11,ASSSGIHNEQF
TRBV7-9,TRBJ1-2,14,ASSPTTGTLLKGCT
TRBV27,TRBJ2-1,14,ASSLEAGADYNEQF
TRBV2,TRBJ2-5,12,ASRAHRGQGEQY
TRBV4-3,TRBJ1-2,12,ASSHAGLNYGYT
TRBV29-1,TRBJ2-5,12,SVGRGGNQETQY
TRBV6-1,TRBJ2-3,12,AGRPGGAVDTQY
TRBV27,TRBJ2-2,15,ASRTQLVAGGPGELF
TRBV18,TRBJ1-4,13,ASSPVNRGGEKLF
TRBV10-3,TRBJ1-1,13,ASSGPGQGDTEAF
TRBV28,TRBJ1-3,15,ASSLPWDRGSGNTIY